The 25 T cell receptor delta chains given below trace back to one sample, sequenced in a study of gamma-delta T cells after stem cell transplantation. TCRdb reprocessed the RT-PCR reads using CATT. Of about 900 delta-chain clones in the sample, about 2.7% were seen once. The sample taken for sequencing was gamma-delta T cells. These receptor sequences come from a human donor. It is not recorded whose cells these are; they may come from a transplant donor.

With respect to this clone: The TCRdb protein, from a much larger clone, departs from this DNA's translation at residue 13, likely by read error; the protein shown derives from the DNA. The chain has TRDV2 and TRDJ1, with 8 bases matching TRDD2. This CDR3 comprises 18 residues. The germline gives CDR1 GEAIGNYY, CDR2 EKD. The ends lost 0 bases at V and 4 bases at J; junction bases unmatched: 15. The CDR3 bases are TGTGCCTGTGACACCCTTCCTACTCTGCAAGGGGAGCGCGATAAACTCATCTTT. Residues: CACDTLPTLQGERDKLIF.

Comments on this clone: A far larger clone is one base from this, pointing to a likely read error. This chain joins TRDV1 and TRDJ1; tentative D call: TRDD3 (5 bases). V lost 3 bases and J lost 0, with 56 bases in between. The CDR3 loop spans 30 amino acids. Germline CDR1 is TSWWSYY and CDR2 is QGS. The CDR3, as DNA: TGTGCTCTTGGGGAGCTATCTTTGCCAAGAGATATTATCAAGCAAAGCTACAATTACTGGTTACTCCCGTACACCGATAAACTCATCTTT. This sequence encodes CALGELSLPRDIIKQSYNYWLLPYTDKLIF.

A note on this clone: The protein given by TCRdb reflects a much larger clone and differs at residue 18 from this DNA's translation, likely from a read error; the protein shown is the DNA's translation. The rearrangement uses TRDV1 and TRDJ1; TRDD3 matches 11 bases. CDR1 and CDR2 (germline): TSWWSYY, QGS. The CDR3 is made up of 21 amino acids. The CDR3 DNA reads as TGTGCTCTTGGGGAACTAGAGTCAGACTGGGGGATAAAAGGGGGGACCGATAACCTCATCTTT. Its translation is CALGELESDWGIKGGTDNLIF.

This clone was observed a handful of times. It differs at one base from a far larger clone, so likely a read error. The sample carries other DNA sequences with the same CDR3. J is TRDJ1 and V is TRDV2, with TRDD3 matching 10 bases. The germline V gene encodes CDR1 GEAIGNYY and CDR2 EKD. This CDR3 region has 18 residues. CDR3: CACDTVGGGYPNTDKLIF. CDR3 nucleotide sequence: TGCGCCTGTGACACCGTTGGTGGGGGATACCCTAACACCGATAAACTCATCTTT.

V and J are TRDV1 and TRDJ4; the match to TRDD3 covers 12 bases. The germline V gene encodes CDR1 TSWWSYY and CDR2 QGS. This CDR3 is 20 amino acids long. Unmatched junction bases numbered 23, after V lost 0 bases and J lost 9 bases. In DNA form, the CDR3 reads TGTGCTCTTGGGGAACTAGAGTCAGACTGGGGGATACCAGTAACAGGGCAGTTGATCTTT. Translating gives CALGELESDWGIPVTGQLIF.

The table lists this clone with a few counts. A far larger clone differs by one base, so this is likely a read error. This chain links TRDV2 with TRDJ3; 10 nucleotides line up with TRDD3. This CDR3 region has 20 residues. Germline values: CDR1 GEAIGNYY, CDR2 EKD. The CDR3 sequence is CACDTVEGDTLERDARQMFF. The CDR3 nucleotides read TGTGCCTGTGACACCGTTGAGGGGGATACGCTTGAACGGGACGCCCGACAGATGTTTTTC.

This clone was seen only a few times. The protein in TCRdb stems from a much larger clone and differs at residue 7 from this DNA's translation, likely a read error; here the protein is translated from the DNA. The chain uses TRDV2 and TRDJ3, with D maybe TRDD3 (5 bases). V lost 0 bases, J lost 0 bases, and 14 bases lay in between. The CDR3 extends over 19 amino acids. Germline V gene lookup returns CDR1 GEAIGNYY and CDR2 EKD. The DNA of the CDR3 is TGTGCCTGTGACACCGGGGAGGCTTTTAGCTCCTGGGACACCCGACAGATGTTTTTC. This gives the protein CACDTGEAFSSWDTRQMFF.

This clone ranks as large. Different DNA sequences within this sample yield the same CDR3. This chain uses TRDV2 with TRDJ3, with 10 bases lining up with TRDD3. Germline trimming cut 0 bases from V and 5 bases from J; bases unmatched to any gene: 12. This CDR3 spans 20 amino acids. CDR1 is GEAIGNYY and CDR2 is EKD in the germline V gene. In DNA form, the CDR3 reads TGTGCCTGTGACACCGTTGAGGGGGATACGCTTGAACGGGACACCCGACAGATGTTTTTC. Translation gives CACDTVEGDTLERDTRQMFF.

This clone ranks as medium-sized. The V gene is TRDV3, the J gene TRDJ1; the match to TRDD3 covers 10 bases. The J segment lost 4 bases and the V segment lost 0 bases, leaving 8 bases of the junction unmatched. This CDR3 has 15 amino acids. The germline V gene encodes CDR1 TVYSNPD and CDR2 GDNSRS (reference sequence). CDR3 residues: CAFRKTYWGIDKLIF. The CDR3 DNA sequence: TGTGCCTTTAGGAAGACCTACTGGGGGATCGATAAACTCATCTTT.

The CDR3 region is CALGELFPVLGDWNTDKLIF. In nucleotides, the CDR3 is TGTGCTCTTGGGGAACTATTCCCAGTACTGGGGGATTGGAACACCGATAAACTCATCTTT. This sequence joins TRDV1 and TRDJ1; 10 nucleotides align to TRDD3. Losses at the gene ends were 0 bases for V and 0 bases for J; bases not matched to a gene: 13. CDR3 size: 20 residues. Per the germline V gene, CDR1 is TSWWSYY and CDR2 is QGS.

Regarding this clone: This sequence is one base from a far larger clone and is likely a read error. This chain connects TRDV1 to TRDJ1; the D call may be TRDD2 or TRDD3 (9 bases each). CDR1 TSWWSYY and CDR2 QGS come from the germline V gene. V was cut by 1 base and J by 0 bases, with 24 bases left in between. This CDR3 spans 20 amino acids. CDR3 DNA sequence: TGTGCTCTTGGGGAACGCCTTCCTACCCTGGGGGATTGGGACACCGATAAACTCATCTTT. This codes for CALGERLPTLGDWDTDKLIF.

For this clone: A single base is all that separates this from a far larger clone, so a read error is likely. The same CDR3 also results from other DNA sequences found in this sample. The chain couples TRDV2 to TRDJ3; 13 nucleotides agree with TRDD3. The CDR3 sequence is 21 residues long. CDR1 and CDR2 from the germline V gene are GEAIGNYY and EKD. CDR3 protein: CACDTPVLGDTHSWDTRQMFF. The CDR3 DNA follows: TGCGCCTGTGACACCCCGGTACTGGGGGATACGCACTCCTGGGACACCCGACAGATGTTTTTC.

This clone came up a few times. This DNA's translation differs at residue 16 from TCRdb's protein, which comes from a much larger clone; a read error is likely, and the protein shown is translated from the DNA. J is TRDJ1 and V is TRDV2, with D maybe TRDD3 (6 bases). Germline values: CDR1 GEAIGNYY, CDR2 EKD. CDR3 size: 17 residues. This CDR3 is CACDPLSDGGDTDKLTF. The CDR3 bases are TGTGCCTGTGACCCTCTTTCCGACGGGGGGGACACCGATAAACTCACCTTT.

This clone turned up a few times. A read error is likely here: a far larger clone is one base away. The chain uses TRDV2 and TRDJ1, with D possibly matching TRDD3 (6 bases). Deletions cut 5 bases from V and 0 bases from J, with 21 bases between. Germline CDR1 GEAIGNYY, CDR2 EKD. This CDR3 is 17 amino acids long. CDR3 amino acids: CACGTLGTTSYTDKLIF. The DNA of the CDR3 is TGTGCCTGTGGCACTCTGGGGACGACTTCTTACACCGATAAACTCATCTTT.

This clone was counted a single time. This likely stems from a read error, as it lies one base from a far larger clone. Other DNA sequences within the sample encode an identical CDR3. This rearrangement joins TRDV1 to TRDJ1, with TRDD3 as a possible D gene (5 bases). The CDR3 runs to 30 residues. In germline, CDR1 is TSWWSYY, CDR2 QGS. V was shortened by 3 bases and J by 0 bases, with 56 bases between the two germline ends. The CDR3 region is CALGELSFPRDIIKQSYNYWLLPYTDKLIF. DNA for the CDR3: TGTGCTCTTGGGGAGCTATCTTTTCCAAGAGATATTATCAAGCAAAGCTACAATTACTGGCTACTCCCGTACACCGATAAACTCATCTTT.

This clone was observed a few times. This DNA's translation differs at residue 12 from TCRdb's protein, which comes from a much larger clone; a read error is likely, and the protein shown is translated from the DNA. CDR3: CACDTLLGDKGPTDKLIF. CDR3 coding DNA: TGTGCCTGTGACACCTTACTGGGGGATAAAGGGCCCACCGATAAACTCATCTTT. The chain carries TRDV2 and TRDJ1; TRDD3 aligns across 11 bases. Germline V CDR1 and CDR2: GEAIGNYY, EKD. CDR3 size: 18 residues. The V and J ends lost 0 bases and 1 base, in that order; junction bases with no gene match: 9.

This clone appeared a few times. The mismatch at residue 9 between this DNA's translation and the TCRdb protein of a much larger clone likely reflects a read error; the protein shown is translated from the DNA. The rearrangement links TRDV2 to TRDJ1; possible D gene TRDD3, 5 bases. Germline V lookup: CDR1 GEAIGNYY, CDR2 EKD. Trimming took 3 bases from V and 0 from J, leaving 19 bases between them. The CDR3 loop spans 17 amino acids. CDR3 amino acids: CACDPLSDEGDTDKLIF. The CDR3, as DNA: TGTGCCTGTGACCCTCTTTCCGACGAGGGGGACACCGATAAACTCATCTTT.

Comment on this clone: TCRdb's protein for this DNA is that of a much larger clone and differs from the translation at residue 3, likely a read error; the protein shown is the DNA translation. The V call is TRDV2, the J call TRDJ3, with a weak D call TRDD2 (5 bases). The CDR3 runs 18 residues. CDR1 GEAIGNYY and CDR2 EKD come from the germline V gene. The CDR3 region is CAGDTTGPSTWDTRQMFF. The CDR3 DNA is TGTGCCGGTGACACCACCGGACCTTCAACCTGGGACACCCGACAGATGTTTTTC.

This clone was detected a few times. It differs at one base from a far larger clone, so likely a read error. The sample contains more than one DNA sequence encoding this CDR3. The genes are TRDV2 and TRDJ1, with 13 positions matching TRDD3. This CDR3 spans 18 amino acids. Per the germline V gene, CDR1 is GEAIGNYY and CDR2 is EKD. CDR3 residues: CACDPVLGDTFGTDKLIF. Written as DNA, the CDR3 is TGCGCCTGTGACCCGGTACTGGGGGATACGTTCGGGACCGATAAACTCATCTTT.

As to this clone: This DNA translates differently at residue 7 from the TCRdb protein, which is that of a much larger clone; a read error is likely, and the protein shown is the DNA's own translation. The CDR3 DNA reads TGTGCCTGTGACCCATTAGTGGGGGATACGCGAATCACCGATAAACTCATCTTT. As protein: CACDPLVGDTRITDKLIF. J is TRDJ1 and V is TRDV2; 11 nucleotides agree with TRDD3. The junction had 12 bases not matched to a gene; V was cut back by 3 bases and J by 1 base. Germline CDR1 reads GEAIGNYY; CDR2 reads EKD. The CDR3 runs to 18 residues.

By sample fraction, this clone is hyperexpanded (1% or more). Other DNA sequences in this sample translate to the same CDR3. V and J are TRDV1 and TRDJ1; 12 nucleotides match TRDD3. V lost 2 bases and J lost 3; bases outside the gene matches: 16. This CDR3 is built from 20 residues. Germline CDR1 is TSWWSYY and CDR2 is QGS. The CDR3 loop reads CALGETMGEYWGILSDKLIF. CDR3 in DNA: TGTGCTCTTGGGGAAACAATGGGGGAGTACTGGGGGATACTTTCCGATAAACTCATCTTT.

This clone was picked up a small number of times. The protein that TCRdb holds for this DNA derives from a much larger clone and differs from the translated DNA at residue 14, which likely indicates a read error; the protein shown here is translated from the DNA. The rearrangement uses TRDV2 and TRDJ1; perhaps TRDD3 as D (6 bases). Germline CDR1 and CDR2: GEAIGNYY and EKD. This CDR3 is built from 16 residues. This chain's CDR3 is CACDTLVGVHTDKPIF. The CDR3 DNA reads TGTGCCTGTGACACCTTGGTGGGGGTCCACACCGATAAACCCATCTTT.

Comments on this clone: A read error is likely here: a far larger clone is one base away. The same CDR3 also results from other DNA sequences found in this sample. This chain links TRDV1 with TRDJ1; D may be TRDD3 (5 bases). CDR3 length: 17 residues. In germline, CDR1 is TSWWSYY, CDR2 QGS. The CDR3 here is CALGELSNAPYTDKLIF. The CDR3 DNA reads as TGTGCTCTAGGGGAACTATCTAATGCCCCGTACACCGATAAACTCATCTTT.

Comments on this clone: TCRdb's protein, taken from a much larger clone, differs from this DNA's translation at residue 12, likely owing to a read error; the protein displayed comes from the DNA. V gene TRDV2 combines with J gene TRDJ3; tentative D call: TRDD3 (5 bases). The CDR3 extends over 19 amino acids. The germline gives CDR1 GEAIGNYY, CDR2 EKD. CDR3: CACDTGGAFSSRDTRQMFF. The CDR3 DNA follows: TGTGCCTGTGACACCGGGGGGGCTTTTAGCTCCCGGGACACCCGACAGATGTTTTTC.

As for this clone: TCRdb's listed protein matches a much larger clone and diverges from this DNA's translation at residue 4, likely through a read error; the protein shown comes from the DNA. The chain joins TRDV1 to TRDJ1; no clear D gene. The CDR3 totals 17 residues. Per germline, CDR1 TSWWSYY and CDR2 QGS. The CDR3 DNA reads TGTGCTCTTGCGGAACTATCTAATGCCCCGTACACCGATAAACTCATCTTT. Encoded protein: CALAELSNAPYTDKLIF.